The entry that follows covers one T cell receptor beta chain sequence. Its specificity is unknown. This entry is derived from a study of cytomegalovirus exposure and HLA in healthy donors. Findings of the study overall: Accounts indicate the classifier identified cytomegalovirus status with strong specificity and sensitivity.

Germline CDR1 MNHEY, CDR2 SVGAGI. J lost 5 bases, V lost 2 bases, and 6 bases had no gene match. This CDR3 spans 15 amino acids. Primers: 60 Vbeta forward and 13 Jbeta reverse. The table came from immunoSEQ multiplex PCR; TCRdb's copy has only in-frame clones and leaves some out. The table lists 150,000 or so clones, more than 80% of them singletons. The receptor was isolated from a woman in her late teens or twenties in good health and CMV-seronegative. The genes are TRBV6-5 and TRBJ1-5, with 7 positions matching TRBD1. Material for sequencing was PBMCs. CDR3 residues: CASSYGNRGDQPQHF. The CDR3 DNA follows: TGTGCCAGCAGTTACGGGAACAGGGGTGATCAGCCCCAGCATTTT.